This T cell receptor (beta chain) emerged from a study of T-cell memory formation after mild COVID-19. General study points: CD4+ contracting clones were mainly CM and EM; CD8+ ones, EMRA.

The table lists this clonotype with a few counts. Its antigen remains unknown. V dropped 6 bases and J dropped 0 bases, with 15 bases sitting between them. The CDR3 sequence is 17 residues long. Germline V gives CDR1 SGHVS, CDR2 FQNEAQ. Using its own MiXCR run on the 5' RACE reads, TCRdb lists one record per CDR3 protein. The table includes around 200,000 distinct CDR3 sequences, about 10% detected once. Input material: PBMCs or a T cell subset sorted from them (not recorded which). The chain couples TRBV7-8 to TRBJ2-6; TRBD1 might be the D (5 bases). The receptor was isolated from a man aged 18 to 30 who had mild COVID-19 (a few samples of this study predate the infection). Cell type and time point are not known. The CDR3 DNA is TGTGCCAGCAGTCATTACAGGATTAGCTCTGGGGCCAACGTCCTGACTTTC. It is translated as CASSHYRISSGANVLTF.